The clone carrying this T cell receptor (beta chain) was recorded a few times. Its antigen is currently unknown. The treatment: oral pan-JAK inhibitor, 5-10 mg twice daily. CDR3 length: 14 amino acids. The germline CDR1 and CDR2 sequences are LGHNA and YNFKEQ. Trimming removed 1 base from V and 4 bases from J, with 11 bases in between. This specimen comes from a study of CD8+ T cells in alopecia areata. Regarding the study as a whole: Affected scalp, especially in alopecia totalis/universalis, had a higher clonality than normal scalp did. Uncertain still, given a single nonresponder, is whether baseline CD8+ expansion links to response. Many expanded lesional clones remained in scalp and blood on tofacitinib.

Extracted from the samples, RNA was reverse transcribed into cDNA to serve as the sequencing template. The assay was immunoSEQ multiplex PCR, and TCRdb's table has in-frame clones only and misses some. The table records around 190,000 clones, over 60% of them present only once. The starting material was CD4+ T cells sorted from blood, obtained at week 4, from a patient treated with tofacitinib. This TCR came from a human donor with alopecia areata. The J gene is TRBJ2-7, the V gene TRBV4-2; D is possibly TRBD1 (5 bases). The CDR3 is CASSQGQSVYEQYF. CDR3 bases: TGTGCCAGCAGCCAAGGACAGTCAGTTTACGAGCAGTACTTC.